What follows is one T cell receptor beta chain and its context. What it recognizes is unknown. The sample comes from a study of beta chain features in type 1 diabetes. The collection from each donor was one heparinised blood draw averaging about 116 mL. It was via CD45RO/CCR7/CD25/CD127/CD95/CD27 that CD4+ naive, central memory, regulatory and stem cell-like memory cells were sorted. The CDR3 covers 15 residues. Germline assignment: CDR1 SQVTM and CDR2 ANQGSEA. Losses at the gene ends were 1 base for V and 4 bases for J; bases not matched to a gene: 8. The authors reverse transcribed all of the isolated RNA, so sequencing captured expressed TCRB transcripts. The table came from immunoSEQ multiplex PCR; TCRdb's copy has only in-frame clones and leaves some out. The repertoire has 150,000 to 200,000 clones, roughly 60% of them found once; the top ten carry about 0.089%. Study-wide results and caveats: Patients' naive, central memory and Treg TCRB repertoires seemed closer to one another than those of healthy donors. A moderate, significant TCRB CDR3 shortening appeared in type 1 diabetes across four CD4+ subsets.

The chain recombines TRBV29-1 with TRBJ2-7; 9 bases match TRBD1. The clonotype comes from a man aged 30-40 years with type 1 diabetes. Sequences were obtained from naive CD4+ T cells from blood. The CDR3 DNA follows: TGCAGCGTTGAAGTCGGACAGGGGTTCGGGTACGAGCAGTACTTC. This translates into CSVEVGQGFGYEQYF.